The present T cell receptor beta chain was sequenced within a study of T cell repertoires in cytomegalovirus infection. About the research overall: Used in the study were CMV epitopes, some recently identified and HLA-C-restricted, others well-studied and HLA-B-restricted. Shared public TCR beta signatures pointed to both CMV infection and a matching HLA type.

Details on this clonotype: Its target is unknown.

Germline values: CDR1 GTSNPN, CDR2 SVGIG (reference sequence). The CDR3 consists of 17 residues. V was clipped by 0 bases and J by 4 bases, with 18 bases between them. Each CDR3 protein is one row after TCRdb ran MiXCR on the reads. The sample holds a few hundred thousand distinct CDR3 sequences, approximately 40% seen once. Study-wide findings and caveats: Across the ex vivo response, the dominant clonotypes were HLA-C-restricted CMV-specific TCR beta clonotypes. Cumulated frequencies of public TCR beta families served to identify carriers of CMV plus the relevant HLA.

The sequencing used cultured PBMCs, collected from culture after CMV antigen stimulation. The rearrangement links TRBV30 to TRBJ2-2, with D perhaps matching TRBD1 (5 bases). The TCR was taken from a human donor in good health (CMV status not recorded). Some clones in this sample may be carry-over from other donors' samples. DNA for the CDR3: TGTGCCTGGAGTGTCAGGGTTTCCGCGTGGGGCACCGGGGAGCTGTTTTTT. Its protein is CAWSVRVSAWGTGELFF.